This T cell receptor (beta chain) originates from a study of neurological immune-mediated disorders. The V gene's germline CDR1 is DFQATT and CDR2 SNEGSKA (reference sequence). This CDR3 is 17 amino acids long. V trimming: 0 bases; J trimming: 6 bases; junction bases outside the gene matches: 9. This clonotype was recorded many times. Its target is not known. Notes on the study in general: Expanded clones shared no identical CDR3 amino acid sequences across subjects, which suggested private TCR-beta repertoires in all groups. The most TCR clonal expansion was seen in HTLV-1-associated myelopathy, and the least was seen in multiple sclerosis, which fell below healthy controls.

The cDNA was synthesized by 5'RACE incorporating 10-nucleotide random UMIs. TCRdb itself ran the 5' RACE reads through MiXCR, one entry per CDR3 protein. The table has fewer than 30,000 distinct CDR3 sequences, over 6.5% seen once; the top ten hold around 5%. The TCR was taken from a woman in her 40s in good health. The chain links TRBV20-1 to TRBJ2-1; 12 nucleotides agree with TRBD2. Sequencing input: PBMCs. CDR3 region: CSARDYGRTSGVNEQFF. The CDR3 DNA reads TGCAGTGCTAGAGATTATGGCCGGACTAGCGGGGTCAATGAGCAGTTCTTC.